The 2 T cell receptor beta chains in this list originate from one sample, sequenced in a study of lymphopenia after photon versus proton radiotherapy. The protocol was immunoSEQ multiplex PCR, while the TCRdb copy is restricted to in-frame clones and leaves out a portion. The sample contains about 83,000 clones, about 83% of which appear only once. Sequenced material: peripheral blood, taken from a patient treated with proton-based radiotherapy. The receptors originated from a man aged 55 to 70 with pancreatic cancer.

The gene calls are TRBV4-3 and TRBJ2-1, with no clear D. From germline, CDR1 is LGHNA and CDR2 YSLEER. Trimming cost V 0 bases and J 0 bases, with 6 bases left between them. The CDR3 consists of 15 residues. Here the CDR3 DNA reads TGCGCCAGCAGCCAAGATCTTAGCTCCTACAATGAGCAGTTCTTC. This translates into CASSQDLSSYNEQFF.

The chain is built from TRBV29-1 and TRBJ1-1; D might be TRBD1 (5 bases). V lost 8 bases and J lost 5, with 15 bases in between. Germline CDR1 is SQVTM and CDR2 is ANQGSEA. The CDR3 runs 12 residues. The CDR3 region has the DNA TGCAGCCCGACACCGACAGCTACTGAAGCTTTCTTT. Its translation is CSPTPTATEAFF.